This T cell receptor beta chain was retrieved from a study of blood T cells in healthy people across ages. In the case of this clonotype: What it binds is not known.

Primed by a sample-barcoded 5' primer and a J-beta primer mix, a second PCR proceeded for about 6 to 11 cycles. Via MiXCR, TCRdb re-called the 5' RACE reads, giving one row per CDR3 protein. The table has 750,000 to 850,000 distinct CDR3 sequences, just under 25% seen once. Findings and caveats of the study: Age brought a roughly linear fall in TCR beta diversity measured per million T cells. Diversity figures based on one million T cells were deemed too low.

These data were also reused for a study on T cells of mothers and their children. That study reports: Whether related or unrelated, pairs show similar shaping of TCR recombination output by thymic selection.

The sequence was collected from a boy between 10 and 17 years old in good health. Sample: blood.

CDR3 DNA: TGTGCCAGCAGTTATTCGGGGCAGGGAGGTTGGTACTTC. This encodes CASSYSGQGGWYF. The chain recombines TRBV6-5 with TRBJ2-4, with TRBD2 as a possible D gene (6 bases). The CDR3 is made up of 13 amino acids. Germline CDR1 and CDR2: MNHEY and SVGAGI. The V end was cut by 3 bases, the J end by 15 bases, with 18 bases between.